The TCR beta chain described here comes from a study of blood T cell repertoires in COVID-19. On the study more broadly: Material from acute and convalescent COVID-19 was sourced from the United States, Italy and Spain. PBMCs, B-cell-depleted T cells, or T cells provided the cDNA or gDNA that made up the material.

In the authors' workflow: Cell counts per sample came from amplifying reference gene primers. The protocol was immunoSEQ multiplex PCR, while the TCRdb copy is restricted to in-frame clones and leaves out a portion. For V, J and clone size, that table is used; D and trimming come from the DNA. This sample carries 350,000 to 450,000 clones, under 90% of them seen once, and the ten largest clones take 1.5% to 2%. Participants were placed into cohorts based on the clinical history they reported. The sequence was obtained from a woman aged 30 to 39 who had recovered from COVID-19. The sample was PBMCs or T cells enriched from blood (not recorded which).

CDR3 region: CASSHLGPGARNEQFF. In nucleotides, the CDR3 is TGTGCCAGCAGCCACCTCGGGCCGGGAGCGCGCAATGAGCAGTTCTTC. This chain connects TRBV7-9 to TRBJ2-1; D is perhaps TRBD2 (6 bases). The V end was cut by 5 bases, the J end by 6 bases, with 20 bases between. Looked up from germline, CDR1 is SEHNR and CDR2 is FQNEAQ (reference sequence). This CDR3 is built from 16 residues.